A selection of T cell receptor beta chains follows, all from one sample in a study of blood T cells in healthy people across ages. TCRdb passed the 5' RACE reads through MiXCR, listing each CDR3 protein once. The table includes approximately 800,000 distinct CDR3 sequences, approximately 25% detected once. These sequences were also reported in another study, on T cells of mothers and their children.

Specimen: blood. These receptors came from a boy between 10 and 17 years old in good health. Each CDR3 is given with its conserved first and last residue. A D gene is named only where the DNA matches it firmly. Not all rows give a size; the values are once, few, many and, for expanded clones, a class.

CDR3nt: TGCAGCGTCGTCTCGCCGGAGACCAACTATGGCTACACCTTC
CDR3aa: CSVVSPETNYGYTF
d_gene: .
v_gene: TRBV29-1
abundance: .
j_gene: TRBJ1-2

CDR3nt: TGTGCCAGCAGTAATGGGAACCAAGAGACCCAGTACTTC
CDR3aa: CASSNGNQETQYF
d_gene: .
v_gene: TRBV12-3/TRBV12-4
abundance: .
j_gene: TRBJ2-5

CDR3nt: TGTGCCAGCAGTTTAGTCCGGGGATGGCAAGAGACCCAGTACTTC
CDR3aa: CASSLVRGWQETQYF
d_gene: .
v_gene: TRBV28
abundance: few
j_gene: TRBJ2-5

CDR3nt: TGTGCCAGCAGCCAATTCCGAGGGGGCCCCTTCAATGAGCAGTTCTTC
CDR3aa: CASSQFRGGPFNEQFF
d_gene: TRBD1
v_gene: TRBV14
abundance: few
j_gene: TRBJ2-1

CDR3nt: TGTGCTAGCGGCGGATTGGGAACCATCACTGAAGCTTTCTTT
CDR3aa: CASGGLGTITEAFF
d_gene: .
v_gene: TRBV6-2/TRBV6-3
abundance: .
j_gene: TRBJ1-1

CDR3nt: TGTGCCAGCAGTGGGTCCGCCTTTAATTCACCCCTCCACTTT
CDR3aa: CASSGSAFNSPLHF
d_gene: .
v_gene: TRBV2
abundance: few
j_gene: TRBJ1-6

CDR3nt: TGTGCCAGCAGCTTCACAGGGGAGGTAGCCGGGGAGCTGTTTTTT
CDR3aa: CASSFTGEVAGELFF
d_gene: .
v_gene: TRBV7-2
abundance: few
j_gene: TRBJ2-2

CDR3nt: TGTGCCAGCAGCTTATCAGTTAGCACAGATACGCAGTATTTT
CDR3aa: CASSLSVSTDTQYF
d_gene: .
v_gene: TRBV7-9
abundance: .
j_gene: TRBJ2-3

CDR3nt: TGTGCCAGCAGCCCAGAGGTAGCCGGACACTCTGGAAACACCATATATTTT
CDR3aa: CASSPEVAGHSGNTIYF
d_gene: .
v_gene: TRBV9
abundance: .
j_gene: TRBJ1-3

CDR3nt: TGCAGTGCTACAGAAGGGGGTGACACTGAAGCTTTCTTT
CDR3aa: CSATEGGDTEAFF
d_gene: .
v_gene: TRBV20-1
abundance: .
j_gene: TRBJ1-1

CDR3nt: TGCGCCAGCAGCCAAGATTTGGCGGATACGCAGTATTTT
CDR3aa: CASSQDLADTQYF
d_gene: .
v_gene: TRBV4-3
abundance: many
j_gene: TRBJ2-3

CDR3nt: TGTGCCAGCAGCCGCCAGCTCGGAAAAGAGACCCAGTACTTC
CDR3aa: CASSRQLGKETQYF
d_gene: .
v_gene: TRBV7-2
abundance: .
j_gene: TRBJ2-5

CDR3nt: TGTGCCAGCGGGTTGAGAGGGTACGGCGAGCAGTACTTC
CDR3aa: CASGLRGYGEQYF
d_gene: .
v_gene: TRBV2
abundance: .
j_gene: TRBJ2-7

CDR3nt: TGTGCCAGCAGGGACTGGAGCGGGGGGCACGTTGAGCAGTTCTTC
CDR3aa: CASRDWSGGHVEQFF
d_gene: TRBD2
v_gene: TRBV6-5
abundance: few
j_gene: TRBJ2-1

CDR3nt: TGTGCCAGCAATAGAGGGGGGCTGAGGAACACTGAAGCTTTCTTT
CDR3aa: CASNRGGLRNTEAFF
d_gene: .
v_gene: TRBV25-1
abundance: few
j_gene: TRBJ1-1

CDR3nt: TGTGCCAGCAGCGCGCCCACAGGGGACTACCAAGAGACCCAGTACTTC
CDR3aa: CASSAPTGDYQETQYF
d_gene: .
v_gene: TRBV5-6
abundance: few
j_gene: TRBJ2-5

CDR3nt: TGTGCCAGCAGCTTAGTAGAAACCTACGAGCAGTACTTC
CDR3aa: CASSLVETYEQYF
d_gene: .
v_gene: TRBV7-9
abundance: .
j_gene: TRBJ2-7

CDR3nt: TGTGCCAGCAGCATAACTGGGGCCGATGAGCAGTTCTTC
CDR3aa: CASSITGADEQFF
d_gene: .
v_gene: TRBV28
abundance: .
j_gene: TRBJ2-1

CDR3nt: TGCGCCAGCAGCTTGGGGGGGATTTCCTACAATGAGCAGTTCTTC
CDR3aa: CASSLGGISYNEQFF
d_gene: .
v_gene: TRBV5-1
abundance: .
j_gene: TRBJ2-1

CDR3nt: TGCGCCAGCAGCCCTACCGGACAGGCCTACAATGAGCAGTTCTTC
CDR3aa: CASSPTGQAYNEQFF
d_gene: TRBD1
v_gene: TRBV5-1
abundance: many
j_gene: TRBJ2-1

CDR3nt: TGTGCCGGATCCCCCGGGGGCTTCTCTGGAAACACCATATATTTT
CDR3aa: CAGSPGGFSGNTIYF
d_gene: .
v_gene: TRBV2
abundance: .
j_gene: TRBJ1-3

CDR3nt: TGTGCCTGGCACAAACAGGGGACTAAAAACATTCAGTACTTC
CDR3aa: CAWHKQGTKNIQYF
d_gene: .
v_gene: TRBV30
abundance: few
j_gene: TRBJ2-4

CDR3nt: TGCAGTGCTAGACCGACCCGGGGGCGCAGAGAAAAACTGTTTTTT
CDR3aa: CSARPTRGRREKLFF
d_gene: .
v_gene: TRBV20-1
abundance: .
j_gene: TRBJ1-4

CDR3nt: TGTGCCAGCAGCTCTTCAGGGGGCAAGGAGCAGTACTTC
CDR3aa: CASSSSGGKEQYF
d_gene: TRBD1
v_gene: TRBV7-2
abundance: .
j_gene: TRBJ2-7

CDR3nt: TGTGCCAGCTCCTCGGGCCCCAGAATCACCCAGTACTTC
CDR3aa: CASSSGPRITQYF
d_gene: .
v_gene: TRBV2
abundance: .
j_gene: TRBJ2-5

CDR3nt: TGCAGCGTCGTCAAATACGCTGGAGGCTACACCTTC
CDR3aa: CSVVKYAGGYTF
d_gene: .
v_gene: TRBV29-1
abundance: .
j_gene: TRBJ1-2

CDR3nt: TGTGCCAGCAGCATCCACAGGTTGCTAGCGGGAGACGAGCAGTACTTC
CDR3aa: CASSIHRLLAGDEQYF
d_gene: .
v_gene: TRBV21-1
abundance: few
j_gene: TRBJ2-7

CDR3nt: TGTGCCAGCAGCTTAGGGTTGCGGGGCTATAATTCACCCCTCCACTTT
CDR3aa: CASSLGLRGYNSPLHF
d_gene: .
v_gene: TRBV7-2
abundance: .
j_gene: TRBJ1-6

CDR3nt: TGCGCCAGCAGCCAGGGACTAGACGATGAGCAGTTCTTC
CDR3aa: CASSQGLDDEQFF
d_gene: TRBD2
v_gene: TRBV4-3
abundance: .
j_gene: TRBJ2-1

CDR3nt: TGTGCCAGCAGCCGCAGGGACAGGGTCAATCAGCCCCAGCATTTT
CDR3aa: CASSRRDRVNQPQHF
d_gene: TRBD1
v_gene: TRBV28
abundance: .
j_gene: TRBJ1-5

CDR3nt: TGTGCCAGCAGCTATACAGGGGAAGAGACCCAGTACTTC
CDR3aa: CASSYTGEETQYF
d_gene: TRBD1
v_gene: TRBV12-3/TRBV12-4
abundance: many
j_gene: TRBJ2-5

CDR3nt: TGTGCCATCAGTGAGGCAGAGATGAACACTGAAGCTTTCTTT
CDR3aa: CAISEAEMNTEAFF
d_gene: .
v_gene: TRBV10-3
abundance: .
j_gene: TRBJ1-1

CDR3nt: TGTGCCAGCAGCTTGTACGGGACAGGGGCCTACAATGAGCAGTTCTTC
CDR3aa: CASSLYGTGAYNEQFF
d_gene: TRBD1
v_gene: TRBV11-2
abundance: few
j_gene: TRBJ2-1

CDR3nt: TGTGCCAGCAGTTTTTACCCCAGCTCTAACTATGGCTACACCTTC
CDR3aa: CASSFYPSSNYGYTF
d_gene: .
v_gene: TRBV28
abundance: few
j_gene: TRBJ1-2

CDR3nt: TGTGCCACCGAGCCTCGGACAGGGGGCACTGGCTACACCTTC
CDR3aa: CATEPRTGGTGYTF
d_gene: .
v_gene: TRBV21-1
abundance: few
j_gene: TRBJ1-2

CDR3nt: TGTGCCAGCAGTTCCCTACTCGGAGCGGAAGCGTACAATGAGCAGTTCTTC
CDR3aa: CASSSLLGAEAYNEQFF
d_gene: .
v_gene: TRBV6-2/TRBV6-3
abundance: .
j_gene: TRBJ2-1

CDR3nt: TGTGCCAGCAGCTTAGGGGGGTGGGGGCAAGAGACCCAGTACTTC
CDR3aa: CASSLGGWGQETQYF
d_gene: .
v_gene: TRBV11-2
abundance: .
j_gene: TRBJ2-5

CDR3nt: TGTGCCAGCAGCTTATCCCTAGCGGGGGCCCTAAGGGGGGAGACCCAGTACTTC
CDR3aa: CASSLSLAGALRGETQYF
d_gene: TRBD2
v_gene: TRBV7-2
abundance: .
j_gene: TRBJ2-5

CDR3nt: TGTGCCAGCAGTGAAACTAGCGCTCCCACAGATACGCAGTATTTT
CDR3aa: CASSETSAPTDTQYF
d_gene: TRBD2
v_gene: TRBV6-4
abundance: .
j_gene: TRBJ2-3

CDR3nt: TGTGCCAGCAGTACGCCGACAGGGAACACCCCCTCTAGGCAGTATTTT
CDR3aa: CASSTPTGNTPSRQYF
d_gene: TRBD1
v_gene: TRBV28
abundance: few
j_gene: TRBJ2-3

CDR3nt: TGTGCCAGCAGCTTATCCCCGGAGGAGGGAGGCACCGGGGAGCTGTTTTTT
CDR3aa: CASSLSPEEGGTGELFF
d_gene: .
v_gene: TRBV7-3
abundance: .
j_gene: TRBJ2-2

CDR3nt: TGTGCCAGCAGTCTCGACAGTGTGGAGCTGTACTTC
CDR3aa: CASSLDSVELYF
d_gene: .
v_gene: TRBV12-3/TRBV12-4
abundance: .
j_gene: TRBJ2-4

CDR3nt: TGCGCCAGCAGAGGTAGCGGGGTAGGTAATACGCAGTATTTT
CDR3aa: CASRGSGVGNTQYF
d_gene: TRBD2
v_gene: TRBV5-1
abundance: few
j_gene: TRBJ2-3

CDR3nt: TGTGCCAGCACCCCTCTCCCGTGGGGGGAGCAGTACTTC
CDR3aa: CASTPLPWGEQYF
d_gene: .
v_gene: TRBV5-5
abundance: .
j_gene: TRBJ2-5

CDR3nt: TGTGCCAGCAGCTTAGACAGGGGGCGAGGCTACACCTTC
CDR3aa: CASSLDRGRGYTF
d_gene: TRBD1
v_gene: TRBV11-2
abundance: many
j_gene: TRBJ1-2

CDR3nt: TGTGCCAGCTCGCAAGGACAGGGGAGTTCCACTGAAGCTTTCTTT
CDR3aa: CASSQGQGSSTEAFF
d_gene: TRBD1
v_gene: TRBV18
abundance: few
j_gene: TRBJ1-1

CDR3nt: TGTGCCAGCAGCTTAGCGGCAGCTGTCTCCTACAATGAGCAGTTCTTC
CDR3aa: CASSLAAAVSYNEQFF
d_gene: .
v_gene: TRBV7-9
abundance: .
j_gene: TRBJ2-1

CDR3nt: TGTGCCAGCAGCTACGTAGACCCTAGCACAGATACGCAGTATTTT
CDR3aa: CASSYVDPSTDTQYF
d_gene: .
v_gene: TRBV14
abundance: few
j_gene: TRBJ2-3

CDR3nt: TGTGCCAGCAGCTTAGGTGACGGTCTGAACACTGAAGCTTTCTTT
CDR3aa: CASSLGDGLNTEAFF
d_gene: .
v_gene: TRBV7-8
abundance: many
j_gene: TRBJ1-1

CDR3nt: TGTGCCAGCAGCTATGGACTAGCGGCTGGCGATGAGCAGTTCTTC
CDR3aa: CASSYGLAAGDEQFF
d_gene: TRBD2
v_gene: TRBV7-9
abundance: few
j_gene: TRBJ2-1